The 26 T cell receptor beta chains in this list originate from one sample, sequenced in a study of cytomegalovirus exposure and HLA in healthy donors. The PCR made use of 60 Vbeta and 13 Jbeta primers. Data came from immunoSEQ multiplex PCR; TCRdb stores just in-frame clones and leaves some out. Seen here are around 110,000 clones, around 10% observed once, and the top ten hold 2.5% to 3.5%. The source material was PBMCs. These TCRs come from a man aged 30 to 45 in good health and CMV-seronegative.

In this sample, this clone turned up a few times. The V and J genes are TRBV6-1 and TRBJ2-3; 7 nucleotides align to TRBD1. The CDR3 extends over 15 amino acids. Germline CDR1 reads MNHNS; CDR2 reads SASEGT. Germline trimming cut 6 bases from V and 3 bases from J; bases unmatched to any gene: 9. CDR3 bases: TGTGCCAGCAGCGTACAGGGGTTACGAACAGATACGCAGTATTTT. Amino acid sequence: CASSVQGLRTDTQYF.

The gene calls are TRBV27 and TRBJ2-1; TRBD2 aligns across 10 bases. The J segment lost 2 bases and the V segment lost 2 bases, leaving 6 bases of the junction unmatched. The CDR3 consists of 17 residues. The germline CDR1 and CDR2 sequences are MNHEY and SMNVEV (reference sequence). This CDR3 is CASSLRASGRTYNEQFF. The CDR3 region has the DNA TGTGCCAGCAGTTTAAGGGCTAGCGGGAGAACCTACAATGAGCAGTTCTTC.

The V gene is TRBV5-1, the J gene TRBJ1-1, with 7 nucleotides matching TRBD1. This CDR3 contains 13 residues. With V trimmed by 6 bases and J by 6 bases, 8 bases remained unmatched. The germline V gene encodes CDR1 SGHRS and CDR2 YFSETQ. CDR3 residues: CASTTKTGSEAFF. As DNA, the CDR3 is TGCGCCAGCACCACAAAGACAGGGTCTGAAGCTTTCTTT.

A few counts support this clone. V is TRBV19 and J is TRBJ2-3; D may be TRBD1 (6 bases). Trimming left V 9 bases short and J 0 bases short, with 13 bases between. Germline loops: CDR1 LNHDA, CDR2 SQIVND (reference sequence). This CDR3 region has 14 residues. Written as DNA, the CDR3 is TGTGCCAGCCAAGAAGGACAGAGCACAGATACGCAGTATTTT. It specifies CASQEGQSTDTQYF.

V is TRBV14 and J is TRBJ1-1, with TRBD1 matching 7 bases. Looked up from germline, CDR1 is SGHDN and CDR2 is FVKESK. The CDR3 covers 14 residues. Losses at the gene ends were 4 bases for V and 7 bases for J; bases not matched to a gene: 9. The CDR3 coding sequence is TGTGCCAGCAGCCCATTCCGGGACAGATTTGAAGCTTTCTTT. Encoded protein: CASSPFRDRFEAFF.

In its sample, this clone was seen a few times. The chain joins TRBV4-1 to TRBJ2-5, with 8 bases aligning to TRBD1. The J call is uncertain, as TRBJ2-7 better fits the DNA end. Germline assignment: CDR1 MGHRA and CDR2 YSYEKL. The CDR3 loop spans 14 amino acids. The CDR3 region has the DNA TGCGCCAGCAGCCAAGATGACAGGGGATACGAGCAGTACTTC. It yields the protein CASSQDDRGYEQYF.

The chain carries TRBV6-1 and TRBJ2-3; no reliable D call. V shed 2 bases and J shed 6 bases, with 6 bases lying between them. Per germline, CDR1 MNHNS and CDR2 SASEGT. The CDR3 is 12 residues long. The DNA of the CDR3 is TGTGCCAGCAGTGAATCCGGGGATACGCAGTATTTT. It translates to CASSESGDTQYF.

This clone has a handful of counts. V gene TRBV9 combines with J gene TRBJ2-2; no definite D call. Trimming shortened V by 4 bases and J by 2 bases, and 15 bases separated the two germline ends. From germline, CDR1 is SGDLS and CDR2 YYNGEE. CDR3 length: 16 residues. CDR3 in amino acids: CASSPRGRDNTGELFF. The CDR3 region has the DNA TGTGCCAGCAGCCCCAGAGGCAGAGATAACACCGGGGAGCTGTTTTTT.

In this sample, this clone turned up a few times. V is TRBV18 and J is TRBJ2-1; tentative D call: TRBD2 (5 bases). The V gene lost 4 bases and the J gene lost 5 bases, with 9 bases spanning the gap. The CDR3 sequence is 13 residues long. In germline, CDR1 is KGHSH, CDR2 LQKENI. CDR3 sequence (DNA): TGTGCCAGCTCACTCGGACTCAACAATGAGCAGTTCTTC. Translated, it gives CASSLGLNNEQFF.

This chain uses TRBV2 with TRBJ2-1, with 7 bases fitting TRBD2. This CDR3 has 15 residues. V trimming: 4 bases; J trimming: 2 bases; junction bases outside the gene matches: 5. CDR1 and CDR2 (germline): SNHLY, FYNNEI. Written as DNA, the CDR3 is TGTGCCAGCAGTGTTCAGCGGGGTCCCTACAATGAGCAGTTCTTC. It yields the protein CASSVQRGPYNEQFF. Combining the CDR3 with reference TRBV2 and TRBJ2-1 gives the whole variable domain EPEVTQTPSHQVTQMGQEVILRCVPISNHLYFYWYRQILGQKVEFLVSFYNNEISEKSEIFDDQFSVERPDGSNFTLKIRSTKLEDSAMYFCASSVQRGPYNEQFFGPGTRLTVL.

The CDR3 sequence: CASSLGTGAVADTQYF. Written as DNA, the CDR3 is TGTGCCAGCAGCTTAGGTACAGGGGCGGTGGCAGATACGCAGTATTTT. The chain is built from TRBV7-6 and TRBJ2-3; 7 bases agree with TRBD1. Germline CDR1 is SGHVS and CDR2 is FNYEAQ. V gave up 1 base and J gave up 4 bases; unmatched junction bases: 8. CDR3 length equals 16 residues.

This clone has more than one count but fewer than ten. V gene TRBV5-4 combines with J gene TRBJ2-5; no firm D call. Germline V gene sequence: CDR1 SGHNT, CDR2 YYREEE (reference sequence). This CDR3 spans 14 amino acids. Trimming removed 4 bases from V and 2 bases from J, with 12 bases in between. CDR3 bases: TGTGCCAGCAGCACCCAGAGAGGACAAGAGACCCAGTACTTC. Translated, it gives CASSTQRGQETQYF.

This rearrangement joins TRBV4-1 to TRBJ2-3, with D possibly being TRBD2 (7 bases). V was cut by 0 bases and J by 4 bases, with 17 bases left in between. This CDR3 comprises 17 residues. Germline CDR1 reads MGHRA; CDR2 reads YSYEKL. CDR3 sequence: CASSQETPGGRADTQYF. The CDR3, as DNA: TGCGCCAGCAGCCAAGAAACCCCGGGGGGCCGCGCAGATACGCAGTATTTT.

This chain links TRBV6-1 with TRBJ1-6; D might be TRBD1 (5 bases). Trimming took 0 bases from V and 0 from J, leaving 15 bases between them. The CDR3 has 19 amino acids. Germline V gene lookup returns CDR1 MNHNS and CDR2 SASEGT. CDR3 sequence: CASSEAHYRGYSYNSPLHF. In DNA form, the CDR3 reads TGTGCCAGCAGTGAAGCGCACTATAGGGGCTACTCCTATAATTCACCCCTCCACTTT.

This clone was picked up a small number of times. The chain uses TRBV7-9 and TRBJ1-1, with D perhaps TRBD1 (6 bases). This CDR3 comprises 16 residues. V was shortened by 3 bases and J by 6 bases, with 20 bases between the two germline ends. Germline CDR1 and CDR2: SEHNR and FQNEAQ (reference sequence). DNA for the CDR3: TGTGCCAGCAGCTTTGGTTCCGGGACAAGTACTGCTGAAGCTTTCTTT. Translating gives CASSFGSGTSTAEAFF.

The chain has TRBV18 and TRBJ2-2, with TRBD1 as a possible D gene (5 bases). Germline CDR1 and CDR2: KGHSH and LQKENI. The CDR3 covers 15 residues. The V end lost 0 bases, the J end lost 6 bases, and 11 bases lay between the germline ends. The CDR3 spells CASSPPRGRSGELFF. In nucleotides, the CDR3 is TGTGCCAGCTCACCACCAAGGGGCCGGTCCGGGGAGCTGTTTTTT.

This clone was counted between two and nine times. The V call is TRBV9, the J call TRBJ1-3, with TRBD1 identical over 7 bases. CDR1 is SGDLS, CDR2 YYNGEE, per germline. This CDR3 contains 16 residues. After removal of 0 bases from V and 2 bases from J, the junction contained 5 bases not matched to a gene. This CDR3 reads CASSVVGQGAGNTIYF. The CDR3 nucleotides read TGTGCCAGCAGCGTAGTTGGTCAGGGGGCTGGAAACACCATATATTTT.

This clone was detected a few times. The rearrangement joins TRBV10-1 to TRBJ1-5; TRBD1 aligns across 11 bases. Looked up from germline, CDR1 is WNHNN and CDR2 is SYGVQD (reference sequence). Trimming removed 7 bases from V and 6 bases from J; junction bases left unmatched: 8. CDR3 length: 15 residues. CDR3: CASTDRGRKGQPQHF. The CDR3 DNA reads as TGCGCCAGCACGGACAGGGGGCGAAAGGGTCAGCCCCAGCATTTT.

The CDR3 here is CASSLAQGTGDGYTF. In DNA, the CDR3 is TGTGCCAGCAGCTTAGCACAGGGAACTGGGGATGGCTACACCTTC. The chain combines TRBV7-9 with TRBJ1-2; TRBD1 is a possible D gene (6 bases). V lost 0 bases and J 6 bases, leaving 14 bases between the germline ends. The CDR3 consists of 15 residues. CDR1 is SEHNR and CDR2 is FQNEAQ in the germline V gene (reference sequence).

The chain carries TRBV19 and TRBJ2-1, with TRBD2 matching 11 bases. Germline CDR1 is LNHDA and CDR2 is SQIVND (reference sequence). V was clipped by 4 bases and J by 2 bases; unmatched bases: 4. The CDR3 has 16 residues. Here the CDR3 DNA reads TGTGCCAGTAGTACCGGGACTAGCGGTACCTACAATGAGCAGTTCTTC. Translation gives CASSTGTSGTYNEQFF.

This chain connects TRBV9 to TRBJ1-1; the D gene is possibly TRBD1 (5 bases). V shed 4 bases and J shed 1 base, with 14 bases lying between them. Germline assignment: CDR1 SGDLS and CDR2 YYNGEE. This CDR3 is 15 amino acids long. CDR3 loop: CASSPISRANTEAFF. In DNA form, the CDR3 reads TGTGCCAGCAGCCCTATTAGCAGGGCGAACACTGAAGCTTTCTTT.

The rearrangement links TRBV11-3 to TRBJ2-1; 7 nucleotides match TRBD2. The CDR3 runs 15 residues. Germline V gene lookup returns CDR1 SGHNT and CDR2 YENEEA. The V and J ends lost 0 bases and 5 bases, in that order; junction bases with no gene match: 4. In nucleotides, the CDR3 is TGTGCCAGCAGCTTAGACGGGAGGCTCAACAATGAGCAGTTCTTC. As protein: CASSLDGRLNNEQFF.

V is TRBV5-1 and J is TRBJ2-5; the match to TRBD2 covers 10 bases. Germline CDR1 and CDR2: SGHRS and YFSETQ. The CDR3 extends over 15 amino acids. J lost 5 bases, V lost 0 bases, and 4 bases had no gene match. The CDR3: CASSLVAGGGETQYF. The CDR3 region has the DNA TGCGCCAGCAGCTTGGTAGCGGGAGGAGGTGAGACCCAGTACTTC.

This chain connects TRBV6-1 to TRBJ1-5, with TRBD1 as a possible D gene (6 bases). Trimming removed 6 bases from V and 1 base from J, with 13 bases in between. Germline V lookup: CDR1 MNHNS, CDR2 SASEGT. The CDR3 has 15 residues. CDR3 in DNA: TGTGCCAGCAGCTCAACAGGGATGAGCAATCAGCCCCAGCATTTT. The encoded protein is CASSSTGMSNQPQHF.

This clone was observed a few times. The V call is TRBV6-1, the J call TRBJ2-7; D may be TRBD1 (6 bases). Germline CDR1 reads MNHNS; CDR2 reads SASEGT. Trimming pared 7 bases from V and 3 bases from J, leaving 13 bases between. The CDR3 consists of 13 residues. CDR3 amino acids: CASILNRDYEQYF. Written as DNA, the CDR3 is TGTGCCAGCATTTTGAACAGGGACTACGAGCAGTACTTC.

This chain joins TRBV9 and TRBJ2-3; D not resolved. The CDR3 spans 14 residues. Between the trimmed V and J ends, which lost 3 bases and 5 bases, there was a span of 13 bases. Germline V gene lookup returns CDR1 SGDLS and CDR2 YYNGEE. This CDR3 reads CASSAQAPLDTQYF. As DNA, the CDR3 is TGTGCCAGCAGCGCCCAGGCCCCTTTAGATACGCAGTATTTT.